This record looks at one T cell receptor beta chain sequence and its context. Its specificity is unknown. The data originate from a study of blood T cells in healthy people across ages. Study background: T cells yielded about one barcoded beta molecule per two cells through template switching.

Broader study findings: Roughly linear declines in TCR beta diversity per million T cells occurred with age. Diversity figures based on one million T cells were deemed too low.

A J-beta primer mix and a sample-barcoded 5' primer were used in a second PCR of roughly 7 to 12 cycles. Each cDNA molecule, via a template-switch adaptor with 12 random nucleotides, was tagged. TCRdb called the 5' RACE reads again in MiXCR, with one record for every CDR3 protein. The table records 1.5 million to 2 million distinct CDR3 sequences, 49% of them present only once. This CDR3 has 17 amino acids. J gave up 0 bases and V 2 bases, and 7 bases lay outside the gene matches. The V gene's germline CDR1 is SGDLS and CDR2 YYNGEE. The source is a woman aged 40 to 50 in good health. The rearrangement links TRBV9 to TRBJ2-3, with 9 bases aligning to TRBD2. Sample: blood. The CDR3 DNA sequence: TGTGCCAGCAGCGTTGTTAGCGGGGGCTTTAGCACAGATACGCAGTATTTT. It is translated as CASSVVSGGFSTDTQYF.